The next 20 T cell receptor beta chains were all read from a single sample in a study of regulatory T cells in long-lasting Graves disease. Time point reported: newly diagnosed GD, antithyroid drugs for less than 3 months. PBMCs provided the RNA from which the TCR library was made. Construction of the TCR beta libraries employed iRepertoire HTBI primers in conjunction with Arm-PCR of CDR3 regions. From the multiplex PCR reads, TCRdb called clonotypes with MiXCR, one entry per CDR3 protein. Of approximately 230,000 distinct CDR3 sequences in the sample, about 18% were seen once. This specimen was peripheral blood mononuclear cells (PBMCs), taken at new diagnosis, from a patient treated with antithyroid drugs. The receptor set was obtained from a female donor with Graves disease.

Worth noting for this clonotype: One base away lies a much larger clone, so this may be a sequencing read error. The chain carries TRBV28 and TRBJ2-7, with no clear D. V lost 2 bases and J lost 7, with 9 bases in between. This CDR3 comprises 12 residues. Germline V gene lookup returns CDR1 MDHEN and CDR2 SYDVKM. This CDR3 reads CASSLGFNEQYF. The CDR3 DNA reads as TGTGCCAGCAGTTTAGGTTTTAATGAGCAGTACTTC.

The sample holds many counts of this clonotype. CDR3 nucleotides: TGTGCCAGCATTCAACGGACGTCGGGGACTGAAGCTTTCTTT. Translation: CASIQRTSGTEAFF. The rearrangement joins TRBV2 to TRBJ1-1; D is unclear. CDR3 size: 14 residues. Germline V gives CDR1 SNHLY, CDR2 FYNNEI. V dropped 7 bases and J dropped 5 bases, with 17 bases sitting between them.

This clonotype was seen at least ten times. This rearrangement joins TRBV3-1 to TRBJ1-2; D ambiguous. Per the germline V gene, CDR1 is LGHDT and CDR2 is YNNKEL (reference sequence). The CDR3 extends over 13 amino acids. Trimming left V 4 bases short and J 4 bases short, with 10 bases between. Here the CDR3 DNA reads TGTGCCAGCAGCCCCCCTACCCGCTATGGCTACACCTTC. Its translation: CASSPPTRYGYTF.

This clonotype was picked up many times. The junction departs from the called germline gene at one end, perhaps through a read error. The rearrangement uses TRBV30 and TRBJ1-1; 7 bases fit TRBD1. Germline V lookup: CDR1 GTSNPN, CDR2 SVGIG (reference sequence). The CDR3 is made up of 15 amino acids. The CDR3 DNA reads TGTGCCTGGGTGGACCCGGGGACAGTGAACACTAAAGCTTTCTTT. This translates into CAWVDPGTVNTKAFF.

This clonotype has a count of ten or more. V gene TRBV27 combines with J gene TRBJ1-5, with a tentative D call TRBD1 (6 bases). Germline lookup yields CDR1 MNHEY and CDR2 SMNVEV (reference sequence). This CDR3 region has 13 residues. Trimming stripped 6 bases from V and 6 bases from J, with 12 bases between. The CDR3 bases are TGTGCCAGCAGCTTAGGGGGAAGTCAGCCCCAGCATTTT. Residues: CASSLGGSQPQHF.

At least ten counts were recorded for this clonotype. The chain uses TRBV7-9 and TRBJ2-7; possibly TRBD2 for D (6 bases). V lost 3 bases and J lost 7, with 7 bases in between. CDR3 length equals 11 residues. Germline CDR1 and CDR2: SEHNR and FQNEAQ (reference sequence). The CDR3 loop reads CASSFGGEQYF. Here the CDR3 DNA reads TGTGCCAGCAGCTTCGGAGGGGAGCAGTACTTC. The variable domain in full, completed from reference TRBV7-9 and TRBJ2-7, reads DTGVSQNPRHKITKRGQNVTFRCDPISEHNRLYWYRQTLGQGPEFLTYFQNEAQLEKSRLLSDRFSAERPKGSFSTLEIQRTEQGDSAMYLCASSFGGEQYFGPGTRLTVT.

This clonotype has only one observation. A much larger clone differs from this one at a single base, so this may be a read error. This chain connects TRBV7-3 to TRBJ2-2, with D possibly being TRBD1 or TRBD2 (5 bases each). This CDR3 is 15 amino acids long. Germline V gives CDR1 SGHTA, CDR2 FQGTGA. DNA for the CDR3: TGTGCCAGCAGCTTCAGAGGTGGGACGGTCGGGGAGCCGTTTTTT. Amino acids: CASSFRGGTVGEPFF.

This clonotype came up many times. The chain couples TRBV7-9 to TRBJ2-7; 8 bases map to TRBD2. Per the germline V gene, CDR1 is SEHNR and CDR2 is FQNEAQ (reference sequence). J lost 4 bases, V lost 5 bases, and 10 bases had no gene match. This CDR3 has 15 amino acids. The CDR3 DNA sequence: TGTGCCAGCAGCCCGCGCCCTAGCGGGCCATACGAGCAGTACTTC. Its protein product is CASSPRPSGPYEQYF.

V usage is TRBV5-4 and J usage is TRBJ2-1; D ambiguous. The CDR3 extends over 15 amino acids. CDR1 SGHNT and CDR2 YYREEE come from the germline V gene (reference sequence). V was trimmed by 4 bases and J by 0 bases, leaving 11 bases between them. CDR3 in amino acids: CASSPDSGSYNEQFF. As DNA, the CDR3 is TGTGCCAGCAGCCCCGACTCCGGCTCCTACAATGAGCAGTTCTTC.

This clonotype was found many times. V usage is TRBV27 and J usage is TRBJ1-6; TRBD1 matches 8 bases. This CDR3 region has 17 residues. Germline V gene sequence: CDR1 MNHEY, CDR2 SMNVEV (reference sequence). J was trimmed by 5 bases and V by 5 bases; bases with no gene match: 11. In DNA, the CDR3 is TGTGCCAGCAGTCGCAGGACAGGGCCAAACGATAATTCACCCCTCCACTTT. It specifies CASSRRTGPNDNSPLHF.

This chain uses TRBV5-6 with TRBJ1-1; D may be TRBD1 (6 bases). The CDR3 has 13 amino acids. Germline V lookup: CDR1 SGHDT, CDR2 YYEEEE. V was clipped by 4 bases and J by 8 bases, with 15 bases between them. The CDR3 sequence: CASSRGGGPEAFF. For the CDR3, the DNA is TGTGCCAGCAGCCGGGGGGGGGGGCCCGAAGCTTTCTTT.

This clonotype appeared many times. The chain uses TRBV7-2 and TRBJ2-1; D is unclear. With 5 bases removed from V and 9 bases from J, the gap between germline ends came to 8 bases. There are 11 residues in the CDR3. Germline CDR1 and CDR2: SGHTA and FQGNSA. CDR3 bases: TGTGCCAGCAGCCAACTCGGTGAGCAGTTCTTC. This codes for CASSQLGEQFF.

This clonotype turned up a few times. This chain joins TRBV20-1 and TRBJ1-3, with D tentatively TRBD1 (5 bases). Germline V gene lookup returns CDR1 DFQATT and CDR2 SNEGSKA (reference sequence). The CDR3 runs 18 residues. The ends were cut back, 0 bases at V and 0 bases at J, with 18 bases in the middle. The CDR3 spells CSARDLGAARASGNTIYF. The CDR3 nucleotides read TGCAGTGCTAGAGATCTTGGGGCAGCTCGGGCCTCTGGAAACACCATATATTTT.

The table lists this clonotype with many counts. J is TRBJ2-1 and V is TRBV11-1; 10 bases are shared with TRBD2. With V trimmed by 2 bases and J by 2 bases, 3 bases remained unmatched. The V gene's germline CDR1 is SGHAT and CDR2 FQDESV (reference sequence). This CDR3 contains 16 residues. DNA for the CDR3: TGTGCCAGCAGCTTACCTAGCGGGAGTACCTACAATGAGCAGTTCTTC. Its protein product is CASSLPSGSTYNEQFF.

The V and J genes are TRBV11-2 and TRBJ1-5; the match to TRBD1 covers 8 bases. The V and J ends lost 6 bases and 6 bases, in that order; junction bases with no gene match: 10. Germline assignment: CDR1 SGHAT and CDR2 FQNNGV. This CDR3 has 15 residues. The CDR3 DNA reads TGTGCCAGCAGTTTACGGACAGGGCGTGCTCAGCCCCAGCATTTT. Amino acids: CASSLRTGRAQPQHF. Full variable domain (missing parts from reference TRBV11-2 and TRBJ1-5): EAGVAQSPRYKIIEKRQSVAFWCNPISGHATLYWYQQILGQGPKLLIQFQNNGVVDDSQLPKDRFSAERLKGVDSTLKIQPAKLEDSAVYLCASSLRTGRAQPQHFGDGTRLSIL.

The chain is built from TRBV28 and TRBJ1-1; 8 nucleotides agree with TRBD1. V was clipped by 7 bases and J by 5 bases; unmatched bases: 12. The V gene's germline CDR1 is MDHEN and CDR2 SYDVKM. The CDR3 length is 15 residues. CDR3 DNA sequence: TGTGCCAGCACCAAACCGACAGGGGTACGAACTGAAGCTTTCTTT. This sequence encodes CASTKPTGVRTEAFF.

This clonotype appeared many times. The gene calls are TRBV20-1 and TRBJ1-1; possible D gene TRBD1, 6 bases. In germline, CDR1 is DFQATT, CDR2 SNEGSKA (reference sequence). CDR3 length: 13 residues. V lost 3 bases, J lost 0 bases, and 8 bases lay in between. The CDR3 loop reads CSARDSLNTEAFF. For the CDR3, the DNA is TGCAGTGCTAGGGACAGTTTGAACACTGAAGCTTTCTTT.

This clonotype turned up a few times. The chain combines TRBV20-1 with TRBJ2-3; tentatively, D is TRBD1 (7 bases). V lost 6 bases and J 9 bases, leaving 22 bases between the germline ends. The CDR3 runs to 14 residues. CDR1 is DFQATT and CDR2 is SNEGSKA in the germline V gene (reference sequence). The CDR3: CSAENNRGRGTQYF. CDR3 coding DNA: TGCAGTGCCGAAAACAACAGGGGCCGGGGGACGCAGTATTTT.

This clonotype was counted ten times or more. This rearrangement joins TRBV7-8 to TRBJ1-5; D gene ambiguous. The V and J ends lost 5 bases and 2 bases respectively, with 10 bases between them. The CDR3 length is 14 residues. Germline V lookup: CDR1 SGHVS, CDR2 FQNEAQ. The CDR3 DNA is TGTGCCAGCAGCCGTTTCGGGGGCAATCAGCCCCAGCATTTT. This sequence encodes CASSRFGGNQPQHF.

In its sample, this clonotype was seen many times. The chain is built from TRBV7-8 and TRBJ2-1; either TRBD1 or TRBD2 may fit D (7 bases each). Germline CDR1 reads SGHVS; CDR2 reads FQNEAQ. Trimming removed 5 bases at V and 6 bases at J, with 14 bases between. The CDR3 consists of 14 residues. The CDR3 region is CASSTSAGGNEQFF. The CDR3 DNA is TGTGCCAGCAGCACTAGCGCAGGGGGCAATGAGCAGTTCTTC.